This T cell receptor (beta chain) comes out of a study of blood T cells in healthy people across ages. This clonotype appeared once. CDR3 length: 16 amino acids. Trimming cost V 1 base and J 1 base, with 13 bases left between them. The germline V gene has CDR1 MGHRA and CDR2 YSYEKL. Sample-barcoded 5' priming and a J-beta primer mix drove a second PCR of about 6 to 12 cycles. Each CDR3 protein is one row after TCRdb ran MiXCR on the 5' RACE reads. This table has about a million distinct CDR3 sequences, around 48% appearing once. The receptor comes from a man in his thirties or forties in good health. What was sequenced was blood. The V call is TRBV4-1, the J call TRBJ2-5; D remains unclear. The CDR3 here is CASSQGKQLGQETQYF. The CDR3 DNA reads as TGCGCCAGCAGCCAAGGGAAACAGCTGGGCCAAGAGACCCAGTACTTC.